This TCR beta chain was found in a study of blood T cells in healthy people across ages. Study results and limitations: Underestimates were what the diversity estimates from one million T cells were considered to be.

There are a few counts of this clonotype. Its target is not known. The second PCR ran roughly 6 to 11 cycles with a sample-barcoded 5' primer and J-beta primers. TCRdb itself ran the 5' RACE reads through MiXCR, one entry per CDR3 protein. Among hundreds of thousands of distinct CDR3 sequences listed, roughly 30% were seen once. This TCR came from a woman aged 80 or over in good health. Input material: blood.

CDR3 in DNA: TGTGCCAGCAGCTTAGCGCTCGGACACCTGAACACTGAAGCTTTCTTT. Translating gives CASSLALGHLNTEAFF. The rearrangement joins TRBV7-9 to TRBJ1-1, with a tentative D call TRBD1 (5 bases). CDR3 length: 16 amino acids. V lost 0 bases and J 0 bases, leaving 11 bases between the germline ends. Germline V gives CDR1 SEHNR, CDR2 FQNEAQ (reference sequence).